The present TCR beta chain was sequenced within a study of early stage breast cancer tumors. Findings of the study overall: Chain pairing and CD4, CD8 or FOXP3 expression were not captured. Most shared enriched TCRB sequences were commonly generated ones. In about 90% of the 16 patients, blood comparison separated tumor from normal breast.

This CDR3 spans 13 amino acids. Per germline, CDR1 MNHEY and CDR2 SVGAGI. V was trimmed by 6 bases and J by 1 base, leaving 7 bases between them. Each sample had two DNA replicates, roughly 0.5 ug blood or around 1.5 ug tissue. Sequencing was performed with immunoSEQ multiplex PCR; in TCRdb, only in-frame clones are kept and a portion is missing. The top ten clones hold around 5% of a sample with roughly 58,000 clones, 80% to 95% of them seen once. This clone showed up just once. The target antigen is unknown. This TCR was sampled from a person between 70 and 80 years old with breast cancer. Sequenced: blood. V and J are TRBV6-5 and TRBJ1-5, with no clear D. CDR3 sequence reads: CASSRRSNQPQHF. The CDR3 region has the DNA TGTGCCAGCAGCCGGCGGAGCAATCAGCCCCAGCATTTT.